Listed below are T cell receptor beta chains from one sample, sequenced in a study of blood T cells in healthy people across ages. Each CDR3 protein is one row after TCRdb ran MiXCR on the 5' RACE reads. The sample shows roughly 830,000 distinct CDR3 sequences, less than 80% of them seen only once. Material for sequencing was blood. These receptors were collected from a man aged 30 to 45 in good health. CDR3s include the opening cysteine and the closing phenylalanine or tryptophan. The D gene is left open where the match is weak. Clone size is shown for a subset of rows, as once, few, many or a class of expanded clone.

j_gene: TRBJ2-4
d_gene: NA
v_gene: TRBV7-2
abundance: NA
CDR3nt: TGTGCCAGCAGCTTAGTAGGTTCCCGGGCTCTAGCCAAAAACATTCAGTACTTC
CDR3aa: CASSLVGSRALAKNIQYF

j_gene: TRBJ2-3
d_gene: NA
v_gene: TRBV7-2
abundance: NA
CDR3nt: TGTGCCAGCAGCTCAGGACGGTTGGGCACGGCCACGCAGTATTTT
CDR3aa: CASSSGRLGTATQYF

j_gene: TRBJ2-5
d_gene: NA
v_gene: TRBV27
abundance: few
CDR3nt: TGTGCCAGCAAAAGTCGCAGGGTCCAAGAGACCCAGTACTTC
CDR3aa: CASKSRRVQETQYF

j_gene: TRBJ2-7
d_gene: TRBD1
v_gene: TRBV4-3
abundance: NA
CDR3nt: TGCGCCAGCAGCGACCCGGGACAGCCTCACTACGAGCAGTACTTC
CDR3aa: CASSDPGQPHYEQYF

j_gene: TRBJ2-5
d_gene: NA
v_gene: TRBV20-1
abundance: NA
CDR3nt: TGCAGTGCTAGAGACGGGGAAGAGACCCAGTACTTC
CDR3aa: CSARDGEETQYF

j_gene: TRBJ1-5
d_gene: NA
v_gene: TRBV4-3
abundance: NA
CDR3nt: TGCGCCAGCAGCCAAGATTGGAAGGCGTATAGCAATCAGCCCCAGCATTTT
CDR3aa: CASSQDWKAYSNQPQHF

j_gene: TRBJ2-1
d_gene: TRBD1
v_gene: TRBV24-1
abundance: NA
CDR3nt: TGTGCCACCAGTAGGACAGGGTTTGGTAATGAGCAGTTCTTC
CDR3aa: CATSRTGFGNEQFF

j_gene: TRBJ2-5
d_gene: NA
v_gene: TRBV7-3
abundance: NA
CDR3nt: TGTGCCAGCAGTTCAGCCCAAGGCGGGAATGAGCAGTACTTC
CDR3aa: CASSSAQGGNEQYF

j_gene: TRBJ1-1
d_gene: TRBD1
v_gene: TRBV29-1
abundance: NA
CDR3nt: TGCAGCGTCACCCTGGGGACAGGGGGCACTGAAGCTTTCTTT
CDR3aa: CSVTLGTGGTEAFF

j_gene: TRBJ2-5
d_gene: NA
v_gene: TRBV6-1
abundance: NA
CDR3nt: TGTGCCAGCAGAAATCCGGGCCAAGAGACCCAGTACTTC
CDR3aa: CASRNPGQETQYF

j_gene: TRBJ2-1
d_gene: NA
v_gene: TRBV5-1
abundance: NA
CDR3nt: TGCGCCAGCAGGGTGGGCTACAATGAGCAGTTCTTC
CDR3aa: CASRVGYNEQFF

j_gene: TRBJ1-2
d_gene: NA
v_gene: TRBV9
abundance: NA
CDR3nt: TGTGCCAGCAGTGTGGACACAAACTATGGCTACACCTTC
CDR3aa: CASSVDTNYGYTF

j_gene: TRBJ2-7
d_gene: TRBD1
v_gene: TRBV7-6
abundance: few
CDR3nt: TGTGCCAGCAGCTTGGAGACAGGGCTCTACGAGCAGTACTTC
CDR3aa: CASSLETGLYEQYF

j_gene: TRBJ1-1
d_gene: NA
v_gene: TRBV19
abundance: NA
CDR3nt: TGTGCCAGTAGTATAGACAGGGGAAGGGCGACGGGTGAAGCTTTCTTT
CDR3aa: CASSIDRGRATGEAFF

j_gene: TRBJ2-5
d_gene: NA
v_gene: TRBV10-3
abundance: NA
CDR3nt: TGTGCCATCAACCCCGGACAGCAACAAGAGACCCAGTACTTC
CDR3aa: CAINPGQQQETQYF

j_gene: TRBJ2-1
d_gene: NA
v_gene: TRBV6-4
abundance: few
CDR3nt: TGTGCCAGCAGCGTACCCGAAGGGGACCCTAGTTTCTACAATGAGCAGTTCTTC
CDR3aa: CASSVPEGDPSFYNEQFF

j_gene: TRBJ1-1
d_gene: TRBD1
v_gene: TRBV14
abundance: NA
CDR3nt: TGTGCCAGCAGGAACCGGGACAGGTCCCCATACACTGAAGCTTTCTTT
CDR3aa: CASRNRDRSPYTEAFF

j_gene: TRBJ2-4
d_gene: TRBD2
v_gene: TRBV20-1
abundance: NA
CDR3nt: TGCAGTGCTAGAGATACGCGGGGGGGCAATTCAGTCAAAAACATTCAGTACTTC
CDR3aa: CSARDTRGGNSVKNIQYF

j_gene: TRBJ2-7
d_gene: NA
v_gene: TRBV20-1
abundance: NA
CDR3nt: TGCAGTGTTAGAGGGATATCCTACGAGCAGTACTTC
CDR3aa: CSVRGISYEQYF

j_gene: TRBJ2-7
d_gene: NA
v_gene: TRBV4-1
abundance: few
CDR3nt: TGCGCCAGCAGCCGGGAACAGGGTGGCGAGCAGTACTTC
CDR3aa: CASSREQGGEQYF

j_gene: TRBJ2-2
d_gene: TRBD2
v_gene: TRBV7-2
abundance: NA
CDR3nt: TGTGCCAGCAGCCCACTAGCGGGGGACACCGGGGAGCTGTTTTTT
CDR3aa: CASSPLAGDTGELFF

j_gene: TRBJ2-1
d_gene: NA
v_gene: TRBV10-3
abundance: few
CDR3nt: TGTGCCATCAGGGACCGGGGGCTCCATGAGCAGTTCTTC
CDR3aa: CAIRDRGLHEQFF

j_gene: TRBJ2-7
d_gene: TRBD1
v_gene: TRBV29-1
abundance: NA
CDR3nt: TGCAGCGGGCGCCGGGACAGGGTTGACGAGCAGTACTTC
CDR3aa: CSGRRDRVDEQYF

j_gene: TRBJ2-1
d_gene: NA
v_gene: TRBV20-1
abundance: NA
CDR3nt: TGCAGTGCTAGCCGAGCAGGGGGGGATGAGCAGTTCTTC
CDR3aa: CSASRAGGDEQFF

j_gene: TRBJ2-1
d_gene: NA
v_gene: TRBV20-1
abundance: NA
CDR3nt: TGCAGTGCTAGGACCCGGGACAACGCCTACAATGAGCAGTTCTTC
CDR3aa: CSARTRDNAYNEQFF

j_gene: TRBJ2-5
d_gene: TRBD2
v_gene: TRBV10-3
abundance: NA
CDR3nt: TGTGCCATCAGTGATAGCGGGGGGGCCTTCCGAGAGACCCAGTACTTC
CDR3aa: CAISDSGGAFRETQYF

j_gene: TRBJ2-5
d_gene: TRBD1
v_gene: TRBV29-1
abundance: NA
CDR3nt: TGCAGCGTCTTTGGACAGGGGGCGCATGGGACGCAGTACTTC
CDR3aa: CSVFGQGAHGTQYF

j_gene: TRBJ1-6
d_gene: TRBD1
v_gene: TRBV4-2
abundance: NA
CDR3nt: TGTGCCAGCAGCCAAGATACGGGGGACAGGGTGAGGCTTTCACCCCTCCACTTT
CDR3aa: CASSQDTGDRVRLSPLHF

j_gene: TRBJ1-2
d_gene: NA
v_gene: TRBV12-3/TRBV12-4
abundance: NA
CDR3nt: TGTGCCAGCAGTTTACCCGGACAGTACTATGGCTACACCTTC
CDR3aa: CASSLPGQYYGYTF

j_gene: TRBJ1-2
d_gene: NA
v_gene: TRBV4-3
abundance: NA
CDR3nt: TGCGCCAGCAGCCCGACAGGCTACCATGGCTACACCTTC
CDR3aa: CASSPTGYHGYTF

j_gene: TRBJ2-7
d_gene: TRBD2
v_gene: TRBV29-1
abundance: few
CDR3nt: TGCAGCGTGTCTGCGGGGGGGTTCTACGAGCAGTACTTC
CDR3aa: CSVSAGGFYEQYF

j_gene: TRBJ2-7
d_gene: TRBD2
v_gene: TRBV20-1
abundance: few
CDR3nt: TGCAGTGCTAGTCTACTAGCGGGGGCCTACGAGCAGTACTTC
CDR3aa: CSASLLAGAYEQYF

j_gene: TRBJ2-5
d_gene: NA
v_gene: TRBV7-2
abundance: many
CDR3nt: TGTGCCAGCAGCTTATCAGGGGGGCAAGAGACCCAGTACTTC
CDR3aa: CASSLSGGQETQYF

j_gene: TRBJ2-3
d_gene: TRBD2
v_gene: TRBV7-9
abundance: NA
CDR3nt: TGTGCCAGCAGCTTTCAGGCTAGCGGGGGTTCAGATACGCAGTATTTT
CDR3aa: CASSFQASGGSDTQYF

j_gene: TRBJ2-7
d_gene: TRBD2
v_gene: TRBV27
abundance: NA
CDR3nt: TGTGCCAGCAGGCGGGGGGGCTCCTACGAGCAGTACTTC
CDR3aa: CASRRGGSYEQYF

j_gene: TRBJ2-1
d_gene: TRBD2
v_gene: TRBV9
abundance: many
CDR3nt: TGTGCCAGCAGCGTAGAAGGTAGCGGGGCGGGTCGGGATGAGCAGTTCTTC
CDR3aa: CASSVEGSGAGRDEQFF

j_gene: TRBJ2-7
d_gene: TRBD2
v_gene: TRBV6-6
abundance: few
CDR3nt: TGTGCCAGCAGTGGGGGGGGCTCCTACGAGCAGTACTTC
CDR3aa: CASSGGGSYEQYF

j_gene: TRBJ1-5
d_gene: TRBD1
v_gene: TRBV6-2/TRBV6-3
abundance: NA
CDR3nt: TGTGCCAGCAGCTCGACAGGGGTAAAGGGGCAGCCCCAGCATTTT
CDR3aa: CASSSTGVKGQPQHF

j_gene: TRBJ2-7
d_gene: NA
v_gene: TRBV6-2/TRBV6-3
abundance: NA
CDR3nt: TGTGCCAGCAGTGACGTCGGGGAAAAATACAATGAGCAGTACTTC
CDR3aa: CASSDVGEKYNEQYF

j_gene: TRBJ1-5
d_gene: NA
v_gene: TRBV20-1
abundance: NA
CDR3nt: TGCAGTGCTAGGAATAGCCAGGGTGGGAATCAGCCCCAGCATTTT
CDR3aa: CSARNSQGGNQPQHF

j_gene: TRBJ2-2
d_gene: NA
v_gene: TRBV12-3/TRBV12-4
abundance: few
CDR3nt: TGTGCCAGCAGGTCCGGGACGAACACCGGGGAGCTGTTTTTT
CDR3aa: CASRSGTNTGELFF

j_gene: TRBJ2-7
d_gene: TRBD2
v_gene: TRBV4-2
abundance: few
CDR3nt: TGTGCCAGCAGCCAAGCAGGCGGGGGGCGCTCCTACGAGCAGTACTTC
CDR3aa: CASSQAGGGRSYEQYF

j_gene: TRBJ2-1
d_gene: TRBD2
v_gene: TRBV18
abundance: NA
CDR3nt: TGTGCCAGCTCGCCCTACCCCGGGGGGTCTGGTGAGCAGTTCTTC
CDR3aa: CASSPYPGGSGEQFF

j_gene: TRBJ2-7
d_gene: NA
v_gene: TRBV24-1
abundance: NA
CDR3nt: TGTGCCACCAGTGCCACAAAGGGTTCATCCTGCGAGCAGTACTTC
CDR3aa: CATSATKGSSCEQYF

j_gene: TRBJ1-2
d_gene: TRBD1
v_gene: TRBV6-2/TRBV6-3
abundance: many
CDR3nt: TGTGCCAGCAGTGACCGGGACAGGAAACGCGGCTACACCTTC
CDR3aa: CASSDRDRKRGYTF

j_gene: TRBJ2-3
d_gene: NA
v_gene: TRBV7-2
abundance: NA
CDR3nt: TGTGCCAGCAGCCGTCTTGACGATACGCAGTATTTT
CDR3aa: CASSRLDDTQYF

j_gene: TRBJ2-3
d_gene: NA
v_gene: TRBV6-4
abundance: few
CDR3nt: TGTGCCAGCAGTGACTTGTTAGCGGAATTTCTGACAGATACGCAGTATTTT
CDR3aa: CASSDLLAEFLTDTQYF